The rows below give T cell receptor beta chains drawn from one sample of a study of blood T cell repertoires in COVID-19. Method: immunoSEQ multiplex PCR; TCRdb's copy keeps in-frame clones and lacks some. The table lists 350,000 to 400,000 clones, around 87% of them singletons. Sample: PBMCs or T cells enriched from blood (not recorded which). The receptors stem from a man aged 35-49 years in a cohort exposed to, infected with or recovered from COVID-19 (not recorded which). Both conserved end residues are trimmed from each CDR3. Clone size, where shown, is once, few, many, or a class for clones that have expanded.

clone size	V gene	J gene	CDR3 protein
.	TRBV18	TRBJ1-3	ASHSSGNTIY
.	TRBV11-2	TRBJ2-7	ASSLRGGTSGHEQY
.	TRBV15	TRBJ1-5	ATSRDGGQGNQPQH
.	TRBV5-6	TRBJ1-6	ASSLSRDRSSYNSPLH
.	TRBV4-1	TRBJ1-2	ASSQDGTGHYGYT
.	TRBV3-1/TRBV3-2	TRBJ2-7	ASSRQNMADEQY
.	TRBV5-4	TRBJ2-2	ASSFGNPLTGELF
.	TRBV25-1	TRBJ2-7	ASSRIAGAYEQY
.	TRBV7-8	TRBJ1-5	ASSLATPGNQPQH
few	TRBV19	TRBJ1-6	ASSMWGGVNSPLH
.	TRBV27	TRBJ2-2	ASSGGQGNTGELF
.	TRBV4-1	TRBJ2-3	ASSPGQGVLGDTQY
.	TRBV19	TRBJ2-3	ASSIGSGRGFTDTQY
.	TRBV21-1	TRBJ1-5	ASSKVGETKTDSNQPQH